This T cell receptor (beta chain) was profiled in a study of regulatory T cells in long-lasting Graves disease. Study-wide background: Under 3 months of antithyroid drugs had been taken by newly diagnosed Graves' patients.

Study results and limitations: Persistent-disease Graves' patients showed less TCR diversity than new cases.

The time point: newly diagnosed GD, antithyroid drugs for less than 3 months. Making the TCR library involved RNA that had been extracted from PBMCs. Sequencing libraries for TCR beta were prepared with iRepertoire HTBI primers and Arm-PCR of CDR3 regions. TCRdb reprocessed the multiplex PCR reads via MiXCR and lists one record per CDR3 protein. Here the sample spans around 400,000 distinct CDR3 sequences, 15% being singletons. For this clonotype: Its antigen is still unknown.

The CDR3 sequence is 14 residues long. Germline CDR1 reads KGHSH; CDR2 reads LQKENI. V lost 6 bases and J 0 bases, leaving 11 bases between the germline ends. Specimen: peripheral blood mononuclear cells (PBMCs), collected at new diagnosis, from a patient treated with antithyroid drugs. The TCR was taken from a female donor with Graves disease. This sequence joins TRBV18 and TRBJ1-1; D unclear. CDR3 nucleotides: TGTGCCAGCTCCGCAATAAAAATGAACACTGAAGCTTTCTTT. Residues: CASSAIKMNTEAFF.